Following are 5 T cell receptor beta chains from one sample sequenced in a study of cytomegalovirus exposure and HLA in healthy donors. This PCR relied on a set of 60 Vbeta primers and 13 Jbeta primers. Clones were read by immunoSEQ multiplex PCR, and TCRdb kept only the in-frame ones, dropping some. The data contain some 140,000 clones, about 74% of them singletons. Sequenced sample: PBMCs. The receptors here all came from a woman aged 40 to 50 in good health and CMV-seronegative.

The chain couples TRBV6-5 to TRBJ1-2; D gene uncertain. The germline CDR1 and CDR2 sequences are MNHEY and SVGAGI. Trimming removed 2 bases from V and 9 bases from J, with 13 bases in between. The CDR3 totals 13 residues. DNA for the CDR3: TGTGCCAGCAGTTACCCGGGATCGTTTCGCTACACCTTC. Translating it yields CASSYPGSFRYTF.

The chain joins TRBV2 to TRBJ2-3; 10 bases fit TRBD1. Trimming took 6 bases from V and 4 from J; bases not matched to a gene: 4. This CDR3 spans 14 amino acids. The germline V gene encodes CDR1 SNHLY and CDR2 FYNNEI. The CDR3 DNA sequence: TGTGCCAGCAGGGCCGGACAGGGGGCAGATACGCAGTATTTT. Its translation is CASRAGQGADTQYF.

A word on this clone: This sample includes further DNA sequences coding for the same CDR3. CDR3 residues: CASSLGQGAYGYTF. The CDR3 nucleotides are TGTGCCAGCAGTCTCGGACAGGGGGCGTATGGCTACACCTTC. This sequence joins TRBV5-4 and TRBJ1-2; 11 nucleotides agree with TRBD1. V trimming: 5 bases; J trimming: 5 bases; junction bases outside the gene matches: 5. Germline CDR1 is SGHNT and CDR2 is YYREEE (reference sequence). The CDR3 consists of 14 residues.

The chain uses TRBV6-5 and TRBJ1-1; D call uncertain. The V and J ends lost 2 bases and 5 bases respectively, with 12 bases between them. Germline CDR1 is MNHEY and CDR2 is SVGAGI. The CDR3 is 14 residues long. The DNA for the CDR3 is TGTGCCAGCAGTTACGTCCCAGGTCGGACTGAAGCTTTCTTT. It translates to CASSYVPGRTEAFF.

The CDR3 spells CASSSGQPATNEKLFF. CDR3 in DNA: TGTGCCAGCAGCTCGGGACAGCCTGCAACTAATGAAAAACTGTTTTTT. The V gene is TRBV7-9, the J gene TRBJ1-4; 7 nucleotides match TRBD1. This CDR3 is 16 amino acids long. The junction had 5 bases not matched to a gene; V was cut back by 4 bases and J by 0 bases. CDR1 and CDR2 (germline): SEHNR, FQNEAQ (reference sequence).